Shown below are 10 T cell receptor beta chains from a single sample sequenced in a study of identical twins. Each CDR3 protein gets one entry after TCRdb re-called the 5' RACE reads with MiXCR. Among a few hundred thousand distinct CDR3 sequences listed, 18% were seen once. Sequenced input: naive T cells sorted from blood. The source of these receptors is a man aged 50 or older in good health.

The rearrangement links TRBV2 to TRBJ1-3; tentatively, D is TRBD1 (5 bases). Deletions cut 3 bases from V and 0 bases from J, with 9 bases between. The length of the CDR3 is 15 residues. Germline V gives CDR1 SNHLY, CDR2 FYNNEI. CDR3: CASSEGVFSGNTIYF. The CDR3 bases are TGTGCCAGCAGTGAGGGGGTTTTCTCTGGAAACACCATATATTTT.

This clonotype was seen repeatedly, ten times or more. The gene calls are TRBV5-5 and TRBJ2-1; D may be TRBD2 (6 bases). Per the germline V gene, CDR1 is SGHKS and CDR2 is YYEKEE (reference sequence). V was cut by 0 bases and J by 4 bases, with 11 bases left in between. The CDR3 spans 15 residues. Here the CDR3 reads CASSLGGTPYNEQFF. CDR3 in DNA: TGTGCCAGCAGCTTGGGGGGGACTCCATACAATGAGCAGTTCTTC.

This clonotype was seen more than once but under ten times. This chain connects TRBV20-1 to TRBJ1-1; D perhaps matches TRBD1 (5 bases). Germline CDR1 DFQATT, CDR2 SNEGSKA (reference sequence). The V end lost 1 base, the J end lost 0 bases, and 12 bases lay between the germline ends. The CDR3 length is 15 residues. DNA for the CDR3: TGCAGTGCTAGAGGAAAGTTGGGGGTGAACACTGAAGCTTTCTTT. Its translation is CSARGKLGVNTEAFF.

This clonotype was seen many times. The chain links TRBV12-3 or TRBV12-4 to TRBJ2-2; D is uncertain. Between the trimmed V and J ends, which lost 6 bases and 6 bases, there was a span of 11 bases. The length of the CDR3 is 13 residues. The CDR3 protein is CASSLTDPGELFF. As DNA, the CDR3 is TGTGCCAGCAGCCTAACGGATCCCGGGGAGCTGTTTTTT.

This clonotype was detected ten times or more. The chain recombines TRBV5-1 with TRBJ2-5, with 9 positions matching TRBD2. The CDR3 contains 17 residues. CDR1 is SGHRS, CDR2 YFSETQ, per germline. The ends lost 0 bases at V and 5 bases at J; junction bases unmatched: 11. CDR3 sequence reads: CASSLAGTSRSQETQYF. CDR3 bases: TGCGCCAGCAGCTTGGCGGGGACTAGCAGGAGTCAGGAGACCCAGTACTTC.

This chain links TRBV20-1 with TRBJ2-2; D not resolved. Per germline, CDR1 DFQATT and CDR2 SNEGSKA (reference sequence). Trimming took off 5 bases at V and 6 bases at J, with 7 bases between the two ends. The CDR3 spans 11 residues. The CDR3 spells CSASVPGELFF. The CDR3 DNA is TGCAGTGCTTCGGTCCCCGGGGAGCTGTTTTTT.

This sequence joins TRBV20-1 and TRBJ2-3; the D gene could be TRBD1 or TRBD2 (6 bases each). Germline V gene sequence: CDR1 DFQATT, CDR2 SNEGSKA (reference sequence). Trimming took 5 bases from V and 11 from J, leaving 23 bases between them. This CDR3 has 14 residues. This CDR3 is CSASPGASDRGQYF. CDR3 nucleotides: TGCAGTGCTTCCCCAGGGGCTAGCGACCGAGGGCAGTATTTT.

This clonotype has a handful of counts. The chain recombines TRBV29-1 with TRBJ2-1; possibly TRBD1 or TRBD2 for D (5 bases each). This CDR3 has 12 amino acids. Trimming removed 4 bases from V and 10 bases from J, with 14 bases in between. Germline V gene data show CDR1 as SQVTM and CDR2 as ANQGSEA. In nucleotides, the CDR3 is TGCAGCGTTGGGTTTATGGGGGAAGAGCAGTTCTTC. This translates into CSVGFMGEEQFF.

This clonotype was observed a few times. This chain joins TRBV5-6 and TRBJ2-3; possibly TRBD1 for D (6 bases). The CDR3 spans 13 residues. CDR1 is SGHDT and CDR2 is YYEEEE in the germline V gene. Trimming removed 1 base at V and 6 bases at J, with 9 bases between. The CDR3 here is CASSLQGFDTQYF. The CDR3 DNA is TGTGCCAGCAGCTTGCAGGGGTTCGATACGCAGTATTTT.

This clonotype has a handful of counts. The gene calls are TRBV12-3 or TRBV12-4 and TRBJ1-2; D remains unclear. The CDR3 runs 12 residues. Trimming removed 6 bases from V and 6 bases from J, with 11 bases in between. The CDR3 DNA reads TGTGCCAGCAGCTCCTTGGGCCATGGCTACACCTTC. Amino acid sequence: CASSSLGHGYTF.